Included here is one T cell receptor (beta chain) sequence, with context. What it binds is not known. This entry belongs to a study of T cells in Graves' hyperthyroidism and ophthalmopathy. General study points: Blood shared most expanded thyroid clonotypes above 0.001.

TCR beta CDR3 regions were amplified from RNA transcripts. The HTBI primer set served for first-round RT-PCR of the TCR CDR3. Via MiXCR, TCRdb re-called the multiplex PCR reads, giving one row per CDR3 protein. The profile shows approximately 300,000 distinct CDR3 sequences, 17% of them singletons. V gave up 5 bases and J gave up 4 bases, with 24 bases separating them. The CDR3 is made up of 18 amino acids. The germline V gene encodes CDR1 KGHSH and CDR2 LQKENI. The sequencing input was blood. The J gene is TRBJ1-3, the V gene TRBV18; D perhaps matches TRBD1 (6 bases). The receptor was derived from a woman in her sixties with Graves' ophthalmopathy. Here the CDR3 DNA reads TGTGCCAGCTCATCACAGGGATTTAAGAAACACCTCGGAAACACCATATATTTT. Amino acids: CASSSQGFKKHLGNTIYF.